This T cell receptor (beta chain) came from a study of cytomegalovirus exposure and HLA in healthy donors. PCR employed 60 Vbeta and 13 Jbeta primers. This table comes from immunoSEQ multiplex PCR, and its TCRdb copy is limited to in-frame clones, with some not included. Of a few hundred thousand clones listed, about four fifths are singletons. Of note for this clone: Its antigen remains unknown.

Whole-study findings and limits: Immune exposure was documented only through CMV serostatus. With DRB1 most and HLA-C fewest, TCR association rates differed between HLA loci in a later analysis. The investigators catalogued 164 TCR beta chains as cytomegalovirus-associated.

This clonotype was sampled from a woman aged 40 to 50 in good health and CMV-seropositive. Sequenced: PBMCs.

CDR3 protein: CASSLTGDNSPLHF. The CDR3 DNA sequence: TGTGCCAGCAGCCTGACAGGCGATAATTCACCCCTCCACTTT. The rearrangement joins TRBV7-8 to TRBJ1-6; possible D gene TRBD1, 6 bases. Trimming took off 5 bases at V and 5 bases at J, with 10 bases between the two ends. This CDR3 is built from 14 residues. Germline CDR1 reads SGHVS; CDR2 reads FQNEAQ.